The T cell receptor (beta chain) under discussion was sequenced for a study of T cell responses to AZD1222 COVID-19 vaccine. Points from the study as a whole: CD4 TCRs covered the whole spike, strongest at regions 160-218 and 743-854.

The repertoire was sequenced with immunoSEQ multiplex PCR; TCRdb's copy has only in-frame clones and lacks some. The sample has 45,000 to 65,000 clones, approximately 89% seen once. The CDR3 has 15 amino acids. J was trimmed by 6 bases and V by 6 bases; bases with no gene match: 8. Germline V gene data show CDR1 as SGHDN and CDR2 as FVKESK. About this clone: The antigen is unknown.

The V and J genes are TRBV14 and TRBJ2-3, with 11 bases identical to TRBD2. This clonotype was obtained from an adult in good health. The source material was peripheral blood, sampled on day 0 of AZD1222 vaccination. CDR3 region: CASSRISGRADTQYF. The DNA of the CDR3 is TGTGCCAGCAGTCGGATTAGCGGGAGGGCGGATACGCAGTATTTT. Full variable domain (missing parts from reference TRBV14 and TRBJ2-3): EAGVTQFPSHSVIEKGQTVTLRCDPISGHDNLYWYRRVMGKEIKFLLHFVKESKQDESGMPNNRFLAERTGGTYSTLKVQPAELEDSGVYFCASSRISGRADTQYFGPGTRLTVL.